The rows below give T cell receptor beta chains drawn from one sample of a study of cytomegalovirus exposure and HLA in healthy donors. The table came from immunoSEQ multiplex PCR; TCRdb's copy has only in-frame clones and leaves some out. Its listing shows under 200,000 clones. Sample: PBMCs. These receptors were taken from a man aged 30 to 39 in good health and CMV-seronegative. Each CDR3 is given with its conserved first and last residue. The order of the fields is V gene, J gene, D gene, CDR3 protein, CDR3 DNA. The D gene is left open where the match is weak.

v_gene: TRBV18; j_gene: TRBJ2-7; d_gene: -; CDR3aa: CASSPNGGSEQYF; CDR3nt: TGTGCCAGCTCGCCCAACGGCGGCAGCGAGCAGTACTTC
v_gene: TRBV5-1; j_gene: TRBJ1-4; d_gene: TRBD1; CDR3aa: CASRRQGRYEKLFF; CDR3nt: TGCGCCAGCAGACGACAGGGTCGTTATGAAAAACTGTTTTTT
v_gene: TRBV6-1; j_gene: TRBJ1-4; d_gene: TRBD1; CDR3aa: CASDRDRDEKLFF; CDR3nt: TGTGCCAGCGACCGGGACAGGGATGAAAAACTGTTTTTT
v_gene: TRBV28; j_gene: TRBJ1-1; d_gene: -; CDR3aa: CASSPPLGGRDTEAFF; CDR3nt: TGTGCCAGCAGCCCCCCCTTAGGCGGGAGGGACACTGAAGCTTTCTTT
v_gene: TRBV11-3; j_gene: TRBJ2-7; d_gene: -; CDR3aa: CASSLYTGGTYEQYF; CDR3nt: TGTGCCAGCAGCTTATACACCGGGGGAACCTACGAGCAGTACTTC
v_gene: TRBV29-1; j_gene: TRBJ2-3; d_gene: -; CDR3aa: CSVGRGRLSTDTQYF; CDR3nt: TGCAGCGTTGGGAGGGGGCGCCTTAGCACAGATACGCAGTATTTT
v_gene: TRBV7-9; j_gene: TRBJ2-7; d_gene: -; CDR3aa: CASSPRSGDEQYF; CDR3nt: TGTGCCAGCAGCCCCCGGTCAGGGGACGAGCAGTACTTC
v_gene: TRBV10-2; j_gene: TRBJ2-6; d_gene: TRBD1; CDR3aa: CASSTGGTQAGANVLTF; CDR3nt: TGCGCCAGCAGTACAGGGGGCACGCAGGCCGGGGCCAACGTCCTGACTTTC
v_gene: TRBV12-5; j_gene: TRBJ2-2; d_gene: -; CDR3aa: CASAPREVGELFF; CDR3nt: TGTGCTAGTGCACCGAGAGAAGTCGGGGAGCTGTTTTTT
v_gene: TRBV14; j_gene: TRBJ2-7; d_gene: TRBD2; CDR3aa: CASSQLAGAYEQYF; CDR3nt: TGTGCCAGCAGCCAACTAGCGGGGGCCTACGAGCAGTACTTC
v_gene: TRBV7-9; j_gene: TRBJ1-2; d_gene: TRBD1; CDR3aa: CASSRQGPYGYTF; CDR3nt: TGTGCCAGCAGCCGACAGGGCCCGTATGGCTACACCTTC
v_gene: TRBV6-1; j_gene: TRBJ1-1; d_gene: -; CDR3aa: CASSESTGGRNEAFF; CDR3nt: TGTGCCAGCAGTGAATCTACGGGGGGTAGGAATGAAGCTTTCTTT
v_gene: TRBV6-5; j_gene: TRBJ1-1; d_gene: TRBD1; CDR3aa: CASTQGDTEAFF; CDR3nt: TGTGCCAGCACCCAGGGGGACACTGAAGCTTTCTTT
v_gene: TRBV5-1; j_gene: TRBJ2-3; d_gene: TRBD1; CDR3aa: CASSFTGGTDTQYF; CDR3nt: TGCGCCAGCAGCTTTACAGGGGGCACAGATACGCAGTATTTT
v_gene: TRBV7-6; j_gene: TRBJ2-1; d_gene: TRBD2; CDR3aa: CASSLTTSGSHNEQFF; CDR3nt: TGTGCCAGCAGCTTAACGACTAGCGGGTCCCACAATGAGCAGTTCTTC
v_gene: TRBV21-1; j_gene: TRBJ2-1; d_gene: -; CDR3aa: CASSKSFKPLAGFYNEQFF; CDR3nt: TGTGCCAGCAGCAAAAGTTTTAAGCCCCTGGCGGGGTTCTACAATGAGCAGTTCTTC
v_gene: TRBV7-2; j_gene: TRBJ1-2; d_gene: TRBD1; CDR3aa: CASSPRDRGYTF; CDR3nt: TGTGCCAGCAGTCCCCGGGACAGGGGCTACACCTTC
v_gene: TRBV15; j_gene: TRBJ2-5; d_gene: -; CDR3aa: CATSRGLGGQETQYF; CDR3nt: TGTGCCACCAGCAGAGGGTTGGGGGGCCAAGAGACCCAGTACTTC
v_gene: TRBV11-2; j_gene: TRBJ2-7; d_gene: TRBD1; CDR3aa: CASSLDRFYEQYF; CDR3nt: TGTGCCAGCAGCTTGGACAGGTTCTACGAGCAGTACTTC
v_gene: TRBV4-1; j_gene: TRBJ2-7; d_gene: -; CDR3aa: CASSRELGQYEQYF; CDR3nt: TGCGCCAGCAGCCGGGAACTAGGACAGTACGAGCAGTACTTC
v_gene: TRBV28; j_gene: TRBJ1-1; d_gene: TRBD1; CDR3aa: CASRSAQGDTEAFF; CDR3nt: TGTGCCAGCAGATCCGCCCAGGGGGACACTGAAGCTTTCTTT
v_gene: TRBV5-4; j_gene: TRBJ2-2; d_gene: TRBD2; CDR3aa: CASSLAGSGSWTGELFF; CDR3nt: TGTGCCAGCAGCTTGGCGGGCAGCGGGAGCTGGACCGGGGAGCTGTTTTTT
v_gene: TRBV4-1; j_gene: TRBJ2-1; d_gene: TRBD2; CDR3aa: CASSSNHGASGPRKDEQFF; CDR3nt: TGCGCCAGCAGCTCGAACCATGGGGCTAGCGGGCCGAGAAAGGATGAGCAGTTCTTC
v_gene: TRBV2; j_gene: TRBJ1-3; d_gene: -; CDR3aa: CASIEGEHLSGNTIYF; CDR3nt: TGTGCCAGCATCGAGGGCGAGCATCTCTCTGGAAACACCATATATTTT
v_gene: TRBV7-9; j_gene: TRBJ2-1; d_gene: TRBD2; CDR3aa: CASSYQILIAGASLNEQFF; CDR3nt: TGTGCCAGCAGCTACCAAATCCTGATAGCGGGAGCGAGTTTAAATGAGCAGTTCTTC
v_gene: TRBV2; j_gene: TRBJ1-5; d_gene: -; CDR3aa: CASSDGQYSNQPQHF; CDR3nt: TGTGCCAGCAGTGATGGACAGTATAGCAATCAGCCCCAGCATTTT
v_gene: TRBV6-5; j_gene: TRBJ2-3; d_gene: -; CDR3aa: CASSYRQGTDTQYF; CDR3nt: TGTGCCAGCAGTTACAGGCAGGGGACAGATACGCAGTATTTT
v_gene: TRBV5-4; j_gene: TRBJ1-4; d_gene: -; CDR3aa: CASSTGLSNEKLFF; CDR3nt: TGTGCCAGCAGCACGGGACTGAGTAATGAAAAACTGTTTTTT
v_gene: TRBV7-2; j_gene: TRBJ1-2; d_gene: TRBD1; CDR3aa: CASSPGQGIYGYTF; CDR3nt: TGTGCCAGCAGCCCGGGACAGGGGATTTATGGCTACACCTTC
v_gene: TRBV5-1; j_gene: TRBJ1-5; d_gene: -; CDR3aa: CASSLEGSGQPQHF; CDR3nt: TGCGCCAGCAGCTTGGAGGGGTCGGGTCAGCCCCAGCATTTT
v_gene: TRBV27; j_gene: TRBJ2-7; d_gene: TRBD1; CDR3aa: CATAGTAYEQYF; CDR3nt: TGTGCCACCGCCGGGACAGCCTACGAGCAGTACTTC